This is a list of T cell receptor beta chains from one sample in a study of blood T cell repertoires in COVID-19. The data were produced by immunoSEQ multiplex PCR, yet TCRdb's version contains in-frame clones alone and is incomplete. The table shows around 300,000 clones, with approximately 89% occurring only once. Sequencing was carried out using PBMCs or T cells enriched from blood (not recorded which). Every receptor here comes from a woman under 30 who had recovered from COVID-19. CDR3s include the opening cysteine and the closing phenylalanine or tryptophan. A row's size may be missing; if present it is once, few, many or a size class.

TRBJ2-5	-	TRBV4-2	CASSPKRLAGVGGETQYF
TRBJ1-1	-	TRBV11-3	CASSLEANTEAFF
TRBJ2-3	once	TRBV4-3	CASSLQLAGSIDTQYF
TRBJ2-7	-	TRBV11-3	CASQNPGTDEQYF
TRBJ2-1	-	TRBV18	CASSPERQAYYNEQFF
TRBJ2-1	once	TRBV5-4	CASSFTSGGLNEQFF
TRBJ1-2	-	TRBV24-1	CATSDTPFYQGDYGYTF
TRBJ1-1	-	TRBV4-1	CASSQGNRAAFF
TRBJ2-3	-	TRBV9	CASSVDRASGDTQYF
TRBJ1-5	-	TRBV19	CASSKFPGVKSGQPQHF
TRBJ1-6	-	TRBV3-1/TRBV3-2	CASSQRDRDHSPLHF
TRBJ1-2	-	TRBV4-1	CASSQAGTGLYGYTF
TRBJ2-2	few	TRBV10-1	CASSESIDRAWGSRELFF
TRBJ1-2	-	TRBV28	CASSYTIGTGWFLDYGYTF
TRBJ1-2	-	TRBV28	CASADRANYGYTF
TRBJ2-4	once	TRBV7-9	CASSFVEGDIQYF
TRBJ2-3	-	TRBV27	CASSSGTGQGTQYF
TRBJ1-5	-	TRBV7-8	CASSPIRQAKPQHF
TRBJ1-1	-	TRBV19	CASSPGNTEAFF
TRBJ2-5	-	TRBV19	CASSSPGLWYF
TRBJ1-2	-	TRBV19	CASSTRTGNRDGYTF
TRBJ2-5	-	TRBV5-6	CASSPYGQGARETQYF
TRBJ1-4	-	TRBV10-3	CAISESGQLELFF
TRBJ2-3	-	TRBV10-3	CATSKDGTPTDTQYF
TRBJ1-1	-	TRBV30	CAWSYDRVNTEAFF
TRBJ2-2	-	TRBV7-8	CASSLAQVNTGELFF
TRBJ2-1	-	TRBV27	CASSLRLAGINEQFF
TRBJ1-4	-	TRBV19	CASSNGQSNEKLFF
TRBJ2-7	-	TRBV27	CASSSLYDSSYEQYF
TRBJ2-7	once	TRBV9	CASSVKAGDSYEQYF
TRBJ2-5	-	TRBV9	CASSLGRGWETQYF
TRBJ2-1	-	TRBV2	CASNREGVGEQFF
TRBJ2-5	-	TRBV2	CASSRDPGLAASKEETQYF
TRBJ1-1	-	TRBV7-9	CASRPGQGAGGEAFF
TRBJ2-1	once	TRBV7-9	CASRPGLYSYNEQFF
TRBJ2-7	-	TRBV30	CAWSVSPIGTGAVYEQYF
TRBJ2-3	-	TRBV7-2	CASRLPPQGGQYF
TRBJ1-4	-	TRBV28	CAGRQGSGTEKLFF
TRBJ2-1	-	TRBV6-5	CASRPGTSGYNEQFF
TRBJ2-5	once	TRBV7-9	CASSLGAGGPRETQYF
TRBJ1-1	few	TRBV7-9	CASSRGVGGPEAFF
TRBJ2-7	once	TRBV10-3	CAISESLTSGGKTYEQYF
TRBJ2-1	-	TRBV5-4	CASRQDTGDNEQFF
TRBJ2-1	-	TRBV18	CASSGGLAGHDEQFF
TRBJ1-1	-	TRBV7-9	CASEGMNTEAFF
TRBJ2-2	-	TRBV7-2	CASSWNRGDTGELFF
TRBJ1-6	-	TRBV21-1	CANGTRGRGGTNSPLHF
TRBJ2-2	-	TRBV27	CASSLLTTGGRTGELFF
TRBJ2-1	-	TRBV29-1	CSVGNRAVSYNEQFF
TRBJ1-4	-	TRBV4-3	CASSQDLGVRYNEKLFF
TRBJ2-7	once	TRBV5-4	CASSLVGSYEQYF
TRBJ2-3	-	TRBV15	CATSRGGARRDTQYF
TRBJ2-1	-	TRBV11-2	CAISGTPSYNEQFF